This T cell receptor (beta chain) is from a study of blood T cell repertoires in COVID-19. This CDR3 has 14 residues. Trimming took 2 bases from V and 2 from J, leaving 9 bases between them. Looked up from germline, CDR1 is SNHLY and CDR2 is FYNNEI. Assay used: immunoSEQ multiplex PCR; TCRdb lists only in-frame clones, some missing. The sample holds approximately 82,000 clones, about four fifths seen once. This TCR came from a woman aged 60-70 years with acute or convalescent COVID-19. Sequencing was done on a sample of peripheral blood. The V gene is TRBV2, the J gene TRBJ1-1; no clear D gene. The chain's CDR3 is CASSELLLNTEAFF. CDR3 bases: TGTGCCAGCAGTGAATTGCTCCTAAACACTGAAGCTTTCTTT.